These T cell receptor beta chains were read from a single sample in a study of T cell clones after liver transplantation. The table came from immunoSEQ multiplex PCR; TCRdb's copy has only in-frame clones and leaves some out. This sample yields 12,000 to 15,000 clones, of which around 90% are seen a single time; nearly 50% belongs to the top ten. The sample in question was CD8+ T cells from blood, obtained before liver transplant. The source is a human donor who received a liver transplant. CDR3s include the opening cysteine and the closing phenylalanine or tryptophan. Each record gives: clone size, J gene, V gene, D gene, CDR3 protein, CDR3 DNA. D genes are given only for firm matches. Some rows have no size entry. The others give once, few or many, or a class for an expanded clone.

clone size: NA
J gene: TRBJ2-3
V gene: TRBV4-2
D gene: NA
CDR3 protein: CASGAKEFTDTQYF
CDR3 DNA: TGTGCCAGCGGGGCCAAGGAGTTTACAGATACGCAGTATTTT

clone size: NA
J gene: TRBJ1-4
V gene: TRBV7-9
D gene: NA
CDR3 protein: CASSSREERAYEKLFF
CDR3 DNA: TGTGCCAGCAGCTCCCGGGAAGAGCGGGCATATGAAAAACTGTTTTTT

clone size: NA
J gene: TRBJ2-3
V gene: TRBV6-1
D gene: TRBD1
CDR3 protein: CASSGDRDTDTQYF
CDR3 DNA: TGTGCCAGCAGTGGGGACAGGGACACAGATACGCAGTATTTT

clone size: NA
J gene: TRBJ1-1
V gene: TRBV29-1
D gene: NA
CDR3 protein: CSVGEGETEAFF
CDR3 DNA: TGCAGCGTTGGGGAGGGGGAAACTGAAGCTTTCTTT

clone size: NA
J gene: TRBJ1-2
V gene: TRBV6-1
D gene: NA
CDR3 protein: CASSDGGARGYTF
CDR3 DNA: TGTGCCAGCAGCGACGGGGGGGCGCGTGGCTACACCTTC

clone size: NA
J gene: TRBJ2-1
V gene: TRBV5-4
D gene: TRBD2
CDR3 protein: CASSPTRLAGSSYNEQFF
CDR3 DNA: TGTGCCAGCAGCCCAACGCGACTAGCGGGGAGCTCCTACAATGAGCAGTTCTTC

clone size: NA
J gene: TRBJ1-5
V gene: TRBV19
D gene: NA
CDR3 protein: CASSIRDRNQPQHF
CDR3 DNA: TGTGCCAGTAGTATCAGGGACCGCAATCAGCCCCAGCATTTT

clone size: once
J gene: TRBJ2-7
V gene: TRBV11-2
D gene: TRBD1
CDR3 protein: CASSPTGVYEQYF
CDR3 DNA: TGTGCCAGCAGCCCAACAGGGGTCTACGAGCAGTACTTC

clone size: NA
J gene: TRBJ2-6
V gene: TRBV7-8
D gene: NA
CDR3 protein: CASSLAWGTLSAGANVLTF
CDR3 DNA: TGTGCCAGCAGCTTAGCTTGGGGTACGCTATCGGCTGGGGCCAACGTCCTGACTTTC

clone size: NA
J gene: TRBJ2-3
V gene: TRBV7-8
D gene: NA
CDR3 protein: CASSLQGFTDTQYF
CDR3 DNA: TGTGCCAGCAGCTTACAGGGTTTCACAGATACGCAGTATTTT

clone size: few
J gene: TRBJ2-3
V gene: TRBV27
D gene: NA
CDR3 protein: CASSTRQDSTDTQYF
CDR3 DNA: TGTGCCAGCAGTACTCGACAGGATAGCACAGATACGCAGTATTTT

clone size: NA
J gene: TRBJ2-7
V gene: TRBV14
D gene: TRBD2
CDR3 protein: CASSQDGGRVYEQYF
CDR3 DNA: TGTGCCAGCAGCCAAGACGGCGGGAGGGTCTACGAGCAGTACTTC

clone size: NA
J gene: TRBJ2-7
V gene: TRBV11-2
D gene: NA
CDR3 protein: CASSEGTPEQYF
CDR3 DNA: TGTGCCAGCAGCGAAGGGACACCCGAGCAGTACTTC

clone size: NA
J gene: TRBJ1-1
V gene: TRBV10-2
D gene: NA
CDR3 protein: CASSESPGSSEAFF
CDR3 DNA: TGCGCCAGCAGTGAGTCGCCAGGGAGTTCTGAAGCTTTCTTT

clone size: once
J gene: TRBJ1-1
V gene: TRBV6-1
D gene: NA
CDR3 protein: CASSEWQVNTEAFF
CDR3 DNA: TGTGCCAGCAGTGAATGGCAGGTGAACACTGAAGCTTTCTTT

clone size: NA
J gene: TRBJ1-1
V gene: TRBV27
D gene: NA
CDR3 protein: CASSPQGMADEAFF
CDR3 DNA: TGTGCCAGCAGTCCCCAGGGGATGGCGGATGAAGCTTTCTTT

clone size: NA
J gene: TRBJ2-1
V gene: TRBV6-5
D gene: NA
CDR3 protein: CASRKGVPSYNEQFF
CDR3 DNA: TGTGCCAGCAGGAAGGGAGTCCCTAGTTACAATGAGCAGTTCTTC

clone size: NA
J gene: TRBJ2-3
V gene: TRBV30
D gene: NA
CDR3 protein: CAWVGAPTLYTQYF
CDR3 DNA: TGTGCCTGGGTGGGGGCCCCCACGCTCTATACGCAGTATTTT

clone size: NA
J gene: TRBJ2-1
V gene: TRBV5-4
D gene: TRBD2
CDR3 protein: CASSPVVAGNNEQFF
CDR3 DNA: TGTGCCAGCAGCCCAGTAGTAGCGGGCAACAATGAGCAGTTCTTC

clone size: NA
J gene: TRBJ1-1
V gene: TRBV15
D gene: NA
CDR3 protein: CATSRDLGGNTEAFF
CDR3 DNA: TGTGCCACCAGCAGAGATTTGGGGGGGAACACTGAAGCTTTCTTT

clone size: NA
J gene: TRBJ2-1
V gene: TRBV9
D gene: NA
CDR3 protein: CASSDGIGYNEQFF
CDR3 DNA: TGTGCCAGCAGCGACGGTATCGGCTACAATGAGCAGTTCTTC

clone size: NA
J gene: TRBJ2-7
V gene: TRBV6-1
D gene: TRBD1
CDR3 protein: CASSERLAGTAYEQYF
CDR3 DNA: TGTGCCAGCAGTGAGCGTCTCGCCGGGACAGCCTACGAGCAGTACTTC

clone size: NA
J gene: TRBJ1-2
V gene: TRBV4-1
D gene: NA
CDR3 protein: CASSQYGGSGYTF
CDR3 DNA: TGCGCCAGCAGCCAGTATGGAGGGTCCGGCTACACCTTC

clone size: NA
J gene: TRBJ2-7
V gene: TRBV28
D gene: NA
CDR3 protein: CASSFQHKNYEQYF
CDR3 DNA: TGTGCCAGCAGTTTTCAACACAAAAACTACGAGCAGTACTTC

clone size: NA
J gene: TRBJ1-2
V gene: TRBV27
D gene: TRBD1
CDR3 protein: CASSSWMGQGANYGYTF
CDR3 DNA: TGTGCCAGCAGTAGTTGGATGGGACAGGGGGCTAACTATGGCTACACCTTC

clone size: once
J gene: TRBJ1-2
V gene: TRBV7-9
D gene: NA
CDR3 protein: CASSFGTSGDGYTF
CDR3 DNA: TGTGCCAGCAGCTTTGGAACGTCAGGGGATGGCTACACCTTC

clone size: NA
J gene: TRBJ2-1
V gene: TRBV5-1
D gene: TRBD2
CDR3 protein: CASSPEGLAGDEQFF
CDR3 DNA: TGCGCCAGCAGCCCCGAGGGACTAGCTGGAGATGAGCAGTTCTTC

clone size: NA
J gene: TRBJ2-3
V gene: TRBV6-1
D gene: TRBD2
CDR3 protein: CASSETSGRPDTQYF
CDR3 DNA: TGTGCCAGCAGTGAAACTAGCGGGAGGCCAGATACGCAGTATTTT

clone size: NA
J gene: TRBJ2-7
V gene: TRBV10-1
D gene: NA
CDR3 protein: CASIAGGTYEQYF
CDR3 DNA: TGCGCCAGCATTGCAGGGGGGACCTACGAGCAGTACTTC

clone size: NA
J gene: TRBJ2-7
V gene: TRBV7-9
D gene: NA
CDR3 protein: CASSARTYEQYF
CDR3 DNA: TGTGCCAGCAGCGCCCGGACCTACGAGCAGTACTTC

clone size: NA
J gene: TRBJ2-2
V gene: TRBV7-2
D gene: NA
CDR3 protein: CASRAYLGGERPGELFF
CDR3 DNA: TGTGCCAGCAGGGCATATCTTGGCGGGGAGAGGCCCGGGGAGCTGTTTTTT

clone size: NA
J gene: TRBJ2-7
V gene: TRBV9
D gene: TRBD2
CDR3 protein: CASSVRGGSYEQYF
CDR3 DNA: TGTGCCAGCAGCGTCCGGGGGGGCTCCTACGAGCAGTACTTC

clone size: NA
J gene: TRBJ2-3
V gene: TRBV19
D gene: NA
CDR3 protein: CASRGTDQRTTDTQYF
CDR3 DNA: TGTGCCAGTAGAGGGACCGACCAACGAACCACAGATACGCAGTATTTT

clone size: NA
J gene: TRBJ2-7
V gene: TRBV18
D gene: NA
CDR3 protein: CASSPPREYPYEQYF
CDR3 DNA: TGTGCCAGCTCACCACCCCGCGAATACCCCTACGAGCAGTACTTC

clone size: NA
J gene: TRBJ2-5
V gene: TRBV25-1
D gene: NA
CDR3 protein: CASSEGGPLTEAQYF
CDR3 DNA: TGTGCCAGCAGTGAAGGGGGCCCTCTAACGGAGGCCCAGTACTTC

clone size: NA
J gene: TRBJ2-5
V gene: TRBV6-6
D gene: NA
CDR3 protein: CASSRSGLQETQYF
CDR3 DNA: TGTGCCAGCAGTAGATCGGGGCTGCAAGAGACCCAGTACTTC

clone size: NA
J gene: TRBJ2-3
V gene: TRBV9
D gene: NA
CDR3 protein: CASSVGKGTDTQYF
CDR3 DNA: TGTGCCAGCAGCGTAGGAAAGGGGACAGATACGCAGTATTTT

clone size: NA
J gene: TRBJ1-2
V gene: TRBV2
D gene: TRBD1
CDR3 protein: CASSMDRVSQNYGYTF
CDR3 DNA: TGTGCCAGCAGTATGGACAGGGTTAGTCAAAACTATGGCTACACCTTC

clone size: once
J gene: TRBJ2-7
V gene: TRBV7-3
D gene: NA
CDR3 protein: CASSADTFYEQYF
CDR3 DNA: TGTGCCAGCAGCGCCGACACGTTCTACGAGCAGTACTTC

clone size: NA
J gene: TRBJ2-3
V gene: TRBV30
D gene: TRBD2
CDR3 protein: CAFGGREGLLDTDTQYF
CDR3 DNA: TGTGCCTTCGGGGGGAGAGAGGGACTTTTGGACACAGATACGCAGTATTTT

clone size: NA
J gene: TRBJ2-7
V gene: TRBV27
D gene: NA
CDR3 protein: CASRVQGSYEQYF
CDR3 DNA: TGTGCCAGCAGGGTACAGGGCTCCTACGAGCAGTACTTC

clone size: NA
J gene: TRBJ2-7
V gene: TRBV5-6
D gene: NA
CDR3 protein: CASSSDYLREEEQYF
CDR3 DNA: TGTGCCAGCAGCTCCGACTACCTCCGAGAGGAAGAGCAGTACTTC

clone size: NA
J gene: TRBJ1-4
V gene: TRBV27
D gene: TRBD1
CDR3 protein: CASSPRQGAVNEKLFF
CDR3 DNA: TGTGCCAGCAGTCCCCGACAGGGTGCCGTTAATGAAAAACTGTTTTTT